Listed here are 19 T cell receptor beta chains from one sample, sequenced in a study of CD8 T cells in Susac syndrome. RNA in amounts of about 0.5 to 1 ug was reverse transcribed with random hexamers. TCRdb reanalysed the immunoSEQ multiplex PCR reads using MiXCR and keeps one entry per CDR3 protein. The sample lists about 66,000 distinct CDR3 sequences, about 94% occurring once. Specimen: CD8+ T cells from PBMCs. The receptors were sampled from a human donor with multiple sclerosis.

The chain is built from TRBV29-1 and TRBJ1-2, with D unresolved. V was shortened by 7 bases and J by 3 bases, with 18 bases between the two germline ends. The CDR3 is made up of 14 amino acids. CDR1 is SQVTM, CDR2 ANQGSEA, per germline. The CDR3 protein is CSGSDPENDYGYTF. CDR3 nucleotide sequence: TGCAGCGGAAGCGATCCCGAGAATGACTATGGCTACACCTTC.

The genes are TRBV7-9 and TRBJ2-5, with TRBD1 as a possible D gene (6 bases). V was shortened by 1 base and J by 4 bases, with 16 bases between the two germline ends. Germline CDR1 is SEHNR and CDR2 is FQNEAQ (reference sequence). The CDR3 runs 16 residues. The CDR3 sequence is CASSLDPRAGAETQYF. For the CDR3, the DNA is TGTGCCAGCAGCTTAGATCCCAGGGCAGGGGCAGAGACCCAGTACTTC.

The CDR3 protein is CSVEDWEPGSRSTDTQYF. The CDR3, as DNA: TGCAGCGTTGAAGACTGGGAACCGGGATCTCGCAGTACAGATACGCAGTATTTT. The V gene is TRBV29-1, the J gene TRBJ2-3, with D possibly matching TRBD2 (5 bases). CDR3 length equals 18 residues. The V and J ends lost 0 bases and 3 bases respectively, with 22 bases between them. Germline CDR1 and CDR2: SQVTM and ANQGSEA.

This chain joins TRBV7-8 and TRBJ2-4, with D possibly being TRBD1 or TRBD2 (6 bases each). The V end lost 5 bases, the J end lost 1 base, and 15 bases lay between the germline ends. CDR1 and CDR2 (germline): SGHVS, FQNEAQ. The CDR3 consists of 16 residues. The CDR3 spells CASSKARGGAKNIQYF. The CDR3 coding sequence is TGTGCCAGCAGCAAGGCCCGAGGGGGGGCCAAAAACATTCAGTACTTC.

V and J are TRBV29-1 and TRBJ2-7; no reliable D call. Germline V CDR1 and CDR2: SQVTM, ANQGSEA. The CDR3 is 12 residues long. V was cut by 0 bases and J by 3 bases, with 6 bases left in between. The CDR3 protein is CSVEEGGYEQYF. The CDR3 DNA reads as TGCAGCGTTGAAGAGGGTGGCTACGAGCAGTACTTC.

The chain is built from TRBV18 and TRBJ2-1; no clear D gene. V was shortened by 4 bases and J by 9 bases, with 10 bases between the two germline ends. Germline V lookup: CDR1 KGHSH, CDR2 LQKENI. This CDR3 contains 12 residues. The CDR3 DNA is TGTGCCAGCTCACTTAGCTTGCGTGAGCAGTTCTTC. It encodes CASSLSLREQFF.

This clonotype was seen only once. This chain joins TRBV6-5 and TRBJ2-1; D remains unclear. The CDR3 contains 12 residues. Trimming stripped 2 bases from V and 10 bases from J, with 9 bases between. Germline V gene lookup returns CDR1 MNHEY and CDR2 SVGAGI. This chain's CDR3 is CASSYPGMEQFF. The DNA of the CDR3 is TGTGCCAGCAGTTACCCGGGTATGGAGCAGTTCTTC.

The V call is TRBV29-1, the J call TRBJ2-2; TRBD1 agrees at 10 bases. CDR3 length: 15 amino acids. Trimming at V came to 4 bases and at J to 5 bases, leaving 7 bases not matched to a gene. Germline CDR1 reads SQVTM; CDR2 reads ANQGSEA. CDR3: CSVGTPGQGTGELFF. In DNA form, the CDR3 reads TGCAGCGTTGGGACACCGGGACAGGGGACCGGGGAGCTGTTTTTT.

The chain is built from TRBV7-9 and TRBJ2-1; 10 nucleotides line up with TRBD2. The CDR3 is 15 residues long. Germline lookup yields CDR1 SEHNR and CDR2 FQNEAQ (reference sequence). The V segment lost 4 bases and the J segment 3 bases; nucleotides outside the gene matches: 3. The CDR3 region has the DNA TGTGCCAGCAGCTCTCTAGCGGGGGTCTACAATGAGCAGTTCTTC. Translation gives CASSSLAGVYNEQFF.

The chain couples TRBV15 to TRBJ1-5; tentatively, D is TRBD1 (6 bases). This CDR3 contains 13 residues. CDR1 is LNHNV and CDR2 is YYDKDF in the germline V gene (reference sequence). Deletions cut 3 bases from V and 6 bases from J, with 9 bases between. CDR3: CATSRGRGQPQHF. The CDR3 coding sequence is TGTGCCACCAGCAGGGGCAGGGGTCAGCCCCAGCATTTT.

V and J are TRBV7-9 and TRBJ2-7; 13 nucleotides align to TRBD2. Germline lookup yields CDR1 SEHNR and CDR2 FQNEAQ (reference sequence). V gave up 4 bases and J gave up 5 bases; unmatched junction bases: 5. The CDR3 sequence is 15 residues long. The CDR3, as DNA: TGTGCCAGCAGCTGGACTAGCGGGAGAATCCACGAGCAGTACTTC. Amino acid sequence: CASSWTSGRIHEQYF. The whole variable domain, filled in from reference TRBV7-9 and TRBJ2-7, reads DTGVSQNPRHKITKRGQNVTFRCDPISEHNRLYWYRQTLGQGPEFLTYFQNEAQLEKSRLLSDRFSAERPKGSFSTLEIQRTEQGDSAMYLCASSWTSGRIHEQYFGPGTRLTVT.

V usage is TRBV15 and J usage is TRBJ2-1; unclear D gene. The CDR3 is made up of 11 amino acids. Germline lookup yields CDR1 LNHNV and CDR2 YYDKDF (reference sequence). Trimming pared 10 bases from V and 9 bases from J, leaving 13 bases between. CDR3 amino acids: CASMVGGEQFF. The CDR3 nucleotides read TGTGCCAGCATGGTGGGCGGTGAGCAGTTCTTC.

CDR3 region: CASSRGAADGQETQYF. DNA for the CDR3: TGTGCCAGCAGTAGGGGGGCAGCCGACGGGCAAGAGACCCAGTACTTC. The chain combines TRBV12-3 or TRBV12-4 with TRBJ2-5, with D perhaps being TRBD1 or TRBD2 (6 bases each). The germline V and J ends were trimmed by 5 bases and 2 bases, with 18 bases remaining between them. The CDR3 is 16 residues long.

The J gene is TRBJ2-7, the V gene TRBV9, with 7 bases that match TRBD1. Germline-derived CDR1 and CDR2 are SGDLS and YYNGEE. The CDR3 covers 15 residues. V shed 2 bases and J 0 bases; nucleotides not matched to a gene: 5. CDR3 nucleotides: TGTGCCAGCAGCGTGACAGGGCCCAGCTCCTACGAGCAGTACTTC. It specifies CASSVTGPSSYEQYF.

About this clonotype: The junction departs from the called germline gene at one end, perhaps through a read error. V gene TRBV20-1 combines with J gene TRBJ2-3; maybe TRBD1 (7 bases). The CDR3 covers 14 residues. CDR1 is DFQATT and CDR2 is SNEGSKA in the germline V gene (reference sequence). Here the CDR3 DNA reads TGCAGTGCTTACAGGGGTCCTCCGGGAGATGCGCAGTATTTT. It is translated as CSAYRGPPGDAQYF.

This sequence joins TRBV7-9 and TRBJ2-1; D not resolved. V shed 5 bases and J shed 0 bases, with 23 bases lying between them. Germline V CDR1 and CDR2: SEHNR, FQNEAQ (reference sequence). There are 19 residues in the CDR3. The CDR3 nucleotides are TGTGCCAGCAGCCCCCTCGGGCGAGGACCCGAGAGCTCCTACAATGAGCAGTTCTTC. Protein sequence: CASSPLGRGPESSYNEQFF.

The CDR3 coding sequence is TGTGCCAGCAGCTTAGCCACGGAGACTGTCAACTATGGCTACACCTTC. Amino acids: CASSLATETVNYGYTF. This chain joins TRBV7-9 and TRBJ1-2; D is ambiguous. In germline, CDR1 is SEHNR, CDR2 FQNEAQ (reference sequence). The CDR3 totals 16 residues. V gave up 0 bases and J gave up 2 bases, with 13 bases separating them.

The V call is TRBV7-7, the J call TRBJ2-2; D could derive from TRBD1 or TRBD2 (5 bases each). Germline-derived CDR1 and CDR2 are SSHAT and FNYEAQ (reference sequence). The CDR3 consists of 13 residues. Written as DNA, the CDR3 is TGTGAAATCGGCCGAGGGGTCACCGGGGAGCTGTTTTTT. This translates into CEIGRGVTGELFF.

This chain connects TRBV27 to TRBJ1-5; D is unresolved. Germline CDR1 is MNHEY and CDR2 is SMNVEV (reference sequence). V gave up 2 bases and J gave up 4 bases, with 9 bases separating them. The CDR3 contains 14 residues. In nucleotides, the CDR3 is TGTGCCAGCAGTTTAGGCGCGGAAAATCAGCCCCAGCATTTT. It is translated as CASSLGAENQPQHF.